These T cell receptor beta chains were read from a single sample in a study of blood T cell repertoires in COVID-19. Sequencing was performed with immunoSEQ multiplex PCR; in TCRdb, only in-frame clones are kept and a portion is missing. The sample carries some 110,000 clones, roughly 80% recorded once. Sequenced input: peripheral blood. Source of these receptors: a woman aged 55-70 years with acute or convalescent COVID-19. Both conserved end residues are part of each CDR3. A D gene is named only where the DNA matches it firmly. Expanded clones get a size class; other rows say once, few or many, or leave the size out.

j_call	d_call	clone_size	v_call	cdr3_nt	cdr3_aa
TRBJ1-3	NA	NA	TRBV4-1	TGCGCCAGCAGCCGGGACTCTTACTCTGGAAACACCATATATTTT	CASSRDSYSGNTIYF
TRBJ1-5	NA	NA	TRBV7-2	TGTGCCAGCAGCTTAGGACGACAGACCAATCAGCCCCAGCATTTT	CASSLGRQTNQPQHF
TRBJ1-1	NA	NA	TRBV2	TGTGCCAGCAGTGATTCAGGAATTGAGGGCACTGAAGCTTTCTTT	CASSDSGIEGTEAFF
TRBJ2-6	TRBD1	NA	TRBV7-9	TGTGCCAGCAGCTCCGGAACGGACAGGGCTCCCGGGGCCAACGTCCTGACTTTC	CASSSGTDRAPGANVLTF
TRBJ2-5	NA	once	TRBV29-1	TGCAGCGTTGGCAGGGGCCAAGAGACCCAGTACTTC	CSVGRGQETQYF
TRBJ2-7	TRBD1	NA	TRBV19	TGTGCCAGTAGTGCCCGAGAGACAGGGGGTTCCTACGAGCAGTACTTC	CASSARETGGSYEQYF
TRBJ2-7	TRBD1	NA	TRBV2	TGTGCCAGCAGTGCCGGACAGGGGAGATCCTACGAGCAGTACTTC	CASSAGQGRSYEQYF
TRBJ1-3	NA	NA	TRBV7-8	TGTGCCAGCAGCTTCACAGACTCTGGAAACACCATATATTTT	CASSFTDSGNTIYF
TRBJ2-7	NA	NA	TRBV12-3/TRBV12-4	TGTGCCAGCAGTTTAGTCAACGAGCAGTACTTC	CASSLVNEQYF
TRBJ2-2	TRBD1	NA	TRBV6-5	TGTGCCAGCCAGGGGACAGGGGGCAACACCGGGGAGCTGTTTTTT	CASQGTGGNTGELFF
TRBJ1-2	NA	once	TRBV18	TGTGCCAGCTCACCACCGAGTTCCAACTATGGCTACACCTTC	CASSPPSSNYGYTF
TRBJ2-2	NA	NA	TRBV14	TGTGCCAGCAGCCAGTTCCTGAACACCGGGGAGCTGTTTTTT	CASSQFLNTGELFF
TRBJ1-1	NA	NA	TRBV11-2	TGTGCCAGCAGCTTAGTACGGGGAACTGAAGCTTTCTTT	CASSLVRGTEAFF
TRBJ1-1	NA	few	TRBV27	TGTGCCAGCACAATTTATGCAGGGGACACTGAAGCTTTCTTT	CASTIYAGDTEAFF
TRBJ1-5	NA	NA	TRBV4-1	TGCGCCAGCAGCCACGCGGTCCCACTAGGTCAGCCCCAGCATTTT	CASSHAVPLGQPQHF
TRBJ1-2	TRBD1	once	TRBV5-1	TGCGCCAGCAGCTTGGACAGGGGATGGGGCTACACCTTC	CASSLDRGWGYTF
TRBJ1-5	NA	once	TRBV6-2/TRBV6-3	TGTGCCAGCAGTTTTGAGGGCAATCAGCCCCAGCATTTT	CASSFEGNQPQHF
TRBJ2-7	NA	NA	TRBV5-1	TGCGCCAGCAGCTTGGGGAGCTCCTACGAGCAGTACTTC	CASSLGSSYEQYF
TRBJ1-4	TRBD1	NA	TRBV18	TGTGCCAGCTCACCACTCTCGACAGGGGATGAAAAACTGTTTTTT	CASSPLSTGDEKLFF
TRBJ2-5	TRBD2	NA	TRBV19	TGTGCCAGTAGTCCCCGGGGGGGCCGGGAAGAGACCCAGTACTTC	CASSPRGGREETQYF
TRBJ2-3	NA	once	TRBV19	TGTGCCAGTAGCCCAGTTCGGAGGTCAGATACGCAGTATTTT	CASSPVRRSDTQYF
TRBJ1-2	NA	NA	TRBV7-2	TGTGCCAGCAGCACCAATGGAGGGCAGGGTGTCTACACCTTC	CASSTNGGQGVYTF
TRBJ1-3	TRBD1	NA	TRBV5-1	TGCGCCAGCAGCGTAACCGGGACAGGGACTGGAAACACCATATATTTT	CASSVTGTGTGNTIYF
TRBJ1-2	TRBD1	NA	TRBV6-1	TGTGCCAGCAGTGAAGCCCTCCCCGGACAGGGATTAATTTATGGCTACACCTTC	CASSEALPGQGLIYGYTF
TRBJ1-1	NA	once	TRBV7-3	TGTGCCAGCAGCTTTTTCGGGGGTAACACTGAAGCTTTCTTT	CASSFFGGNTEAFF
TRBJ2-3	NA	NA	TRBV19	TGTGCCAGTAGTATATCAGGGGAGAAAGGTACGCAGTATTTT	CASSISGEKGTQYF
TRBJ2-5	NA	NA	TRBV29-1	TGCAGCGTTGCCCAGGAGATCAGGGTTCACCAGACCCAGTACTTC	CSVAQEIRVHQTQYF
TRBJ2-2	NA	NA	TRBV19	TGTGCCAGTAGTACCCGCACAGGGCATACCGGGGAGCTGTTTTTT	CASSTRTGHTGELFF
TRBJ2-1	TRBD1	NA	TRBV6-5	TGTGCCATCGACAGGGCCAATGAGCAGTTCTTC	CAIDRANEQFF
TRBJ2-7	NA	NA	TRBV7-3	TGTGCCAGCAGCTTAAACGGGTACGAGCAGTACTTC	CASSLNGYEQYF
TRBJ2-3	TRBD2	NA	TRBV10-1	TGCGCCAGCAGTGAGTCTACTAGCGGGAGTCGGCCAGATACGCAGTATTTT	CASSESTSGSRPDTQYF
TRBJ2-7	TRBD2	NA	TRBV27	TGTGCCAGCGGACTAGCGGGAGGAATGTACGAGCAGTACTTC	CASGLAGGMYEQYF